Given below is one T cell receptor beta chain in context. The sample is drawn from a study of blood T cell repertoires in COVID-19. Study overall: Specimens from acute and convalescent COVID-19 originated in the United States, Italy and Spain. T cells, B-cell-depleted T cells, or PBMCs provided the cDNA or gDNA that served as material.

V was shortened by 1 base and J by 1 base, with 10 bases between the two germline ends. Germline V gene sequence: CDR1 LNHNV, CDR2 YYDKDF (reference sequence). The length of the CDR3 is 15 residues. Data came from immunoSEQ multiplex PCR; TCRdb stores just in-frame clones and leaves some out. Of 30,000 to 40,000 clones detected, 79% appear once; the ten largest clones hold 23%. The source of this sequence is a man aged 65 to 85 with acute or convalescent COVID-19. The sequenced sample was peripheral blood. This chain joins TRBV15 and TRBJ1-2; D remains ambiguous. The CDR3 spells CATSRVATDNYGYTF. DNA for the CDR3: TGTGCCACCAGCAGAGTGGCAACCGATAACTATGGCTACACCTTC. Full variable domain (outside the CDR3, taken from reference TRBV15 and TRBJ1-2): DAMVIQNPRYQVTQFGKPVTLSCSQTLNHNVMYWYQQKSSQAPKLLFHYYDKDFNNEADTPDNFQSRRPNTSFCFLDIRSPGLGDTAMYLCATSRVATDNYGYTFGSGTRLTVV.